What follows are 11 T cell receptor beta chains derived from one specimen sequenced in a study of human T cells and chemical hapten exposure. Time point specified: patch test 3, about 24 weeks after DPC sensitization. Regarding treatment: therapeutic diphenylcyclopropenone sensitization with weekly scalp DPC. TCRdb analysed the RACE reads with MiXCR anew, one entry per CDR3 protein. This sample carries about 82,000 distinct CDR3 sequences, 10% to 12% of them seen once, and the ten largest clones take approximately 3.5%. Sequences were derived from whole blood, sampled in connection with sensitization to the hapten diphenylcyclopropenone (DPC). These receptors were taken from a woman aged 45-65 years with alopecia areata. Some clones in this sample may be carry-over from other donors' samples.

This clonotype showed up many times. The chain recombines TRBV11-2 with TRBJ2-3; D is ambiguous. This CDR3 comprises 16 residues. Trimming pared 4 bases from V and 5 bases from J, leaving 19 bases between. CDR1 and CDR2 from the germline V gene are SGHAT and FQNNGV. The CDR3 sequence: CASSSGGPPRQDTQYF. The CDR3 DNA reads TGTGCCAGCAGCTCCGGTGGGCCCCCGCGGCAAGATACGCAGTATTTT.

Written as DNA, the CDR3 is TGTGCCAGCAGCTCTTCTAGTACTACAATGAACAAGTTCTTC. Its protein is CASSSSSTTMNKFF. The V and J genes are TRBV7-2 and TRBJ2-1, with D hard to call. CDR3 length equals 14 residues. Germline V gene sequence: CDR1 SGHTA, CDR2 FQGNSA. Trimming took 4 bases from V and 14 from J, leaving 21 bases between them.

In the case of this clonotype: Given a much more abundant clone one base away, this may be a read error. The chain has TRBV14 and TRBJ1-4, with D perhaps TRBD1 (5 bases). This CDR3 is built from 15 residues. Germline lookup yields CDR1 SGHDN and CDR2 FVKESK. The CDR3 region is CASSHRQSGVEKLLF. The CDR3 DNA sequence: TGTGCCAGCAGCCATAGACAGTCGGGGGTCGAAAAACTGTTATTT.

At least ten counts were recorded for this clonotype. The chain has TRBV7-9 and TRBJ2-1; 7 nucleotides line up with TRBD1. The CDR3 is 14 residues long. Germline V gene sequence: CDR1 SEHNR, CDR2 FQNEAQ (reference sequence). The ends lost 4 bases at V and 6 bases at J; junction bases unmatched: 6. CDR3 in amino acids: CASSSPTGINEQFF. CDR3 DNA: TGTGCCAGCAGCTCGCCGACAGGGATCAATGAGCAGTTCTTC.

CDR3 in DNA: TGTGCCAGCGGGAGGGCCCCAGATACGCAGTATTTT. It codes for CASGRAPDTQYF. The chain uses TRBV28 and TRBJ2-3; 7 positions match TRBD2. Germline V gene lookup returns CDR1 MDHEN and CDR2 SYDVKM. This CDR3 has 12 residues. V was clipped by 8 bases and J by 4 bases; unmatched bases: 3.

There are a few counts of this clonotype. This chain uses TRBV7-9 with TRBJ2-3; the D is unclear. Germline CDR1 is SEHNR and CDR2 is FQNEAQ (reference sequence). The CDR3 is 16 residues long. The V end lost 6 bases, the J end lost 2 bases, and 18 bases lay between the germline ends. CDR3 loop: CASRPPYRAITDTQYF. The CDR3 bases are TGTGCCAGCAGACCCCCCTACCGGGCCATCACAGATACGCAGTATTTT.

This clonotype was detected many times. The chain recombines TRBV20-1 with TRBJ2-7; D gene uncertain. The germline V gene has CDR1 DFQATT and CDR2 SNEGSKA (reference sequence). This CDR3 has 14 residues. V gave up 4 bases and J gave up 3 bases, with 16 bases separating them. CDR3 in amino acids: CSANSPRPFYEQYF. For the CDR3, the DNA is TGCAGTGCTAATTCCCCCAGACCATTCTACGAGCAGTACTTC.

The chain is built from TRBV5-6 and TRBJ2-7, with 8 nucleotides matching TRBD1. The CDR3 length is 14 residues. The germline V gene has CDR1 SGHDT and CDR2 YYEEEE. J gave up 11 bases and V 1 base, and 11 bases lay outside the gene matches. CDR3 coding DNA: TGTGCCAGCAGCTTGTCGCCGGGGACAGGTTCGGAGTACTTC. Translation gives CASSLSPGTGSEYF.

This clonotype came up many times. The chain has TRBV7-3 and TRBJ2-5; tentative D call: TRBD1 (5 bases). Germline CDR1 is SGHTA and CDR2 is FQGTGA. Trimming pared 2 bases from V and 4 bases from J, leaving 11 bases between. The CDR3 extends over 14 amino acids. In DNA, the CDR3 is TGTGCCAGCAGCTTAGATGGGGCGGCAGAGACCCAGTACTTC. This gives the protein CASSLDGAAETQYF.

This clonotype came up a few times. This sequence joins TRBV6-2 or TRBV6-3 and TRBJ2-3; D is perhaps TRBD2 (5 bases). The CDR3 has 14 residues. The ends were cut back, 7 bases at V and 4 bases at J, with 15 bases in the middle. CDR1 and CDR2 (germline): MNHEY, SVGEGT. CDR3 in DNA: TGTGCCAGCATCGAAGGAGGACCGGCAGATACGCAGTATTTT. This sequence encodes CASIEGGPADTQYF.

The table lists this clonotype with a few counts. This chain links TRBV30 with TRBJ1-5; D is ambiguous. The V gene lost 2 bases and the J gene lost 4 bases, with 9 bases spanning the gap. CDR1 is GTSNPN, CDR2 SVGIG, per germline (reference sequence). This CDR3 has 13 amino acids. The CDR3 nucleotides read TGTGCCTGGAGTCGCATGGGAAATCAGCCCCAGCATTTT. Residues: CAWSRMGNQPQHF.